This entry lists 32 T cell receptor beta chains sequenced from one sample in a study of OX40 agonist ivuxolimab in advanced cancers. Sequenced by immunoSEQ multiplex PCR; TCRdb stores in-frame clones only, minus some. Of about 69,000 clones listed, 85% are singletons. This material consisted of CD4+ or CD8+ T cells sorted from blood, taken in a trial of the OX40 agonist ivuxolimab. The origin of the receptors is an adult with an advanced solid tumor such as melanoma, head and neck, liver or kidney cancer.

The chain uses TRBV7-9 and TRBJ1-4, with no clear D. Germline CDR1 and CDR2: SEHNR and FQNEAQ (reference sequence). Trimming stripped 5 bases from V and 8 bases from J, with 9 bases between. The CDR3 consists of 12 residues. The DNA of the CDR3 is TGTGCCAGCAGCCCCGACTCGGAAAAACTGTTTTTT. It codes for CASSPDSEKLFF. The entire variable domain, with the rest obtained from reference TRBV7-9 and TRBJ1-4, is as follows: DTGVSQNPRHKITKRGQNVTFRCDPISEHNRLYWYRQTLGQGPEFLTYFQNEAQLEKSRLLSDRFSAERPKGSFSTLEIQRTEQGDSAMYLCASSPDSEKLFFGSGTQLSVL.

J is TRBJ1-4 and V is TRBV2; no clear D. V gave up 5 bases and J gave up 8 bases, with 21 bases separating them. Looked up from germline, CDR1 is SNHLY and CDR2 is FYNNEI. This CDR3 has 16 residues. The CDR3 sequence is CASSSDHPGIGEKLFF. The CDR3 bases are TGTGCCAGCAGTTCCGATCATCCAGGTATTGGCGAAAAACTGTTTTTT.

This clone was observed a handful of times. The V gene is TRBV19, the J gene TRBJ2-4; a possible D gene is TRBD1 (5 bases). V was clipped by 9 bases and J by 6 bases, with 21 bases between them. Per the germline V gene, CDR1 is LNHDA and CDR2 is SQIVND (reference sequence). The length of the CDR3 is 15 residues. CDR3 nucleotides: TGTGCCAGCCAACCCAGGGCCCTGGTGGGAAACATTCAGTACTTC. It is translated as CASQPRALVGNIQYF.

The table lists this clone with a few counts. The rearrangement joins TRBV6-6 to TRBJ1-2; 9 bases align to TRBD1. CDR1 and CDR2 from the germline V gene are MNHNY and SVGAGI (reference sequence). The V and J ends lost 4 bases and 4 bases, in that order; junction bases with no gene match: 10. This CDR3 region has 16 residues. The CDR3 DNA reads as TGTGCCAGCAGTTCCTTACCGGGACAGGGTCCCTATGGCTACACCTTC. Encoded protein: CASSSLPGQGPYGYTF.

The rearrangement joins TRBV28 to TRBJ2-7; 10 bases match TRBD1. Germline trimming cut 4 bases from V and 2 bases from J; bases unmatched to any gene: 8. Germline V lookup: CDR1 MDHEN, CDR2 SYDVKM. The CDR3 consists of 16 residues. The CDR3 DNA reads TGTGCCAGCAGTTCAAAATCCGGGACAGGGGCCTACGAGCAGTACTTC. This codes for CASSSKSGTGAYEQYF. Full variable domain (outside the CDR3, taken from reference TRBV28 and TRBJ2-7): DVKVTQSSRYLVKRTGEKVFLECVQDMDHENMFWYRQDPGLGLRLIYFSYDVKMKEKGDIPEGYSVSREKKERFSLILESASTNQTSMYLCASSSKSGTGAYEQYFGPGTRLTVT.

This chain links TRBV16 with TRBJ1-1; the D gene is possibly TRBD1 (5 bases). CDR1 and CDR2 from the germline V gene are KGHSY and FQNENV. V lost 6 bases to trimming and J lost 3 bases, with 14 bases between them. This CDR3 is built from 14 residues. The CDR3 sequence: CASRRDVGDTEAFF. CDR3 DNA sequence: TGTGCCAGCAGAAGGGACGTCGGGGACACTGAAGCTTTCTTT.

V and J are TRBV10-3 and TRBJ2-7; D might be TRBD1 or TRBD2, each matching 5 bases. Trimming pared 0 bases from V and 3 bases from J, leaving 12 bases between. The CDR3 spans 15 residues. In germline, CDR1 is ENHRY, CDR2 SYGVKD. The CDR3 is CAISESGTLYYEQYF. The CDR3 DNA reads TGTGCCATCAGTGAGTCAGGGACCTTATACTACGAGCAGTACTTC.

The chain joins TRBV7-2 to TRBJ2-7, with 9 nucleotides matching TRBD2. Germline V lookup: CDR1 SGHTA, CDR2 FQGNSA. J lost 4 bases, V lost 5 bases, and 12 bases had no gene match. CDR3 length equals 16 residues. The CDR3 is CASSPVGLASRYEQYF. For the CDR3, the DNA is TGTGCCAGCAGCCCCGTTGGACTAGCGAGTAGATACGAGCAGTACTTC.

V gene TRBV4-1 combines with J gene TRBJ2-1; the match to TRBD2 covers 8 bases. V dropped 1 base and J dropped 10; count of bases not matched to a gene: 3. Germline CDR1 is MGHRA and CDR2 is YSYEKL. The CDR3 loop spans 13 amino acids. CDR3 sequence (DNA): TGCGCCAGCAGCCAAGCGAGCGGGGGCGAGCAGTTCTTC. It codes for CASSQASGGEQFF.

V and J are TRBV19 and TRBJ1-5; TRBD1 aligns across 7 bases. There are 15 residues in the CDR3. Losses at the gene ends were 5 bases for V and 1 base for J; bases not matched to a gene: 5. Per the germline V gene, CDR1 is LNHDA and CDR2 is SQIVND (reference sequence). The CDR3 region has the DNA TGTGCCAGTAGTGACAGGGCGGGAAGCAATCAGCCCCAGCATTTT. It is translated as CASSDRAGSNQPQHF.

The chain links TRBV5-1 to TRBJ2-7, with TRBD2 identical over 8 bases. Germline V lookup: CDR1 SGHRS, CDR2 YFSETQ. CDR3 size: 15 residues. V shed 0 bases, J shed 0 bases, and the junction held 2 bases outside the gene matches. CDR3 nucleotides: TGCGCCAGCAGCTTGGCGGGGGGGTTCTCCTACGAGCAGTACTTC. Translating gives CASSLAGGFSYEQYF.

The genes are TRBV5-1 and TRBJ2-3; 9 bases align to TRBD1. Germline lookup yields CDR1 SGHRS and CDR2 YFSETQ. V was pared by 4 bases and J by 0 bases, with 3 bases of the junction left unmatched. The CDR3 contains 15 residues. The CDR3 region has the DNA TGCGCCAGCAGCCACGGGACAGGGAGCACAGATACGCAGTATTTT. Translated: CASSHGTGSTDTQYF.

This chain uses TRBV29-1 with TRBJ2-5; D possibly matches TRBD1 or TRBD2 (5 bases each). V was cut by 7 bases and J by 4 bases, with 19 bases left in between. The CDR3 consists of 14 residues. The germline CDR1 and CDR2 sequences are SQVTM and ANQGSEA. The CDR3 spells CSAPTGRGGETQYF. The CDR3 coding sequence is TGCAGCGCACCAACAGGTAGAGGAGGAGAGACCCAGTACTTC. The full variable domain, its missing parts supplied by reference TRBV29-1 and TRBJ2-5, is SAVISQKPSRDICQRGTSLTIQCQVDSQVTMMFWYRQQPGQSLTLIATANQGSEATYESGFVIDKFPISRPNLTFSTLTVSNMSPEDSSIYLCSAPTGRGGETQYFGPGTRLLVL.

V is TRBV7-9 and J is TRBJ2-5, with D possibly being TRBD2 (7 bases). The tail of the sequence fits TRBJ2-7 better, so the J call may be wrong. This CDR3 spans 19 amino acids. Germline V CDR1 and CDR2: SEHNR, FQNEAQ (reference sequence). The DNA of the CDR3 is TGTGCCAGCAGCTCCGTTCTTGTAGGGGGGGATCGTAGCTCCTACGAGCAGTACTTC. Amino acid sequence: CASSSVLVGGDRSSYEQYF.

CDR3 nucleotide sequence: TGTGCCAGTAGTATCCTTATCGGATCCTACGAGCAGTACTTC. This encodes CASSILIGSYEQYF. J is TRBJ2-5 and V is TRBV19; D is uncertain. The end of the DNA fits TRBJ2-7 better, so the J call may be wrong. The germline gives CDR1 LNHDA, CDR2 SQIVND (reference sequence). The CDR3 runs to 14 residues.

V and J are TRBV7-6 and TRBJ2-7, with 8 bases matching TRBD1. V dropped 5 bases and J dropped 3; count of bases not matched to a gene: 6. This CDR3 contains 14 residues. Germline V gives CDR1 SGHVS, CDR2 FNYEAQ. Here the CDR3 reads CASSPGQGFYEQYF. CDR3 DNA: TGTGCCAGCAGCCCTGGACAGGGCTTCTACGAGCAGTACTTC.

This clone was seen more than once but under ten times. V is TRBV9 and J is TRBJ1-4; weak D call: TRBD1 (5 bases). The CDR3 has 16 amino acids. CDR1 is SGDLS and CDR2 is YYNGEE in the germline V gene. Trimming left V 3 bases short and J 8 bases short, with 20 bases between. The CDR3 spells CASSGSFGAGREKLFF. The CDR3 bases are TGTGCCAGCAGCGGCTCGTTCGGGGCAGGGAGGGAAAAACTGTTTTTT.

This clone has a single count. V is TRBV11-2 and J is TRBJ1-4; a possible D gene is TRBD1 (6 bases). CDR3 length equals 15 residues. Trimming removed 2 bases from V and 5 bases from J, with 12 bases in between. The germline V gene has CDR1 SGHAT and CDR2 FQNNGV. In DNA form, the CDR3 reads TGTGCCAGCAGCTTATCCGGGACAAAAAATGAAAAACTGTTTTTT. Its translation is CASSLSGTKNEKLFF.

The chain recombines TRBV7-2 with TRBJ2-3; D is unclear. From germline, CDR1 is SGHTA and CDR2 FQGNSA. With 6 bases removed from V and 2 bases from J, the gap between germline ends came to 12 bases. This CDR3 spans 14 amino acids. The CDR3, as DNA: TGTGCCAGCAGTCTTTCAACCTACACAGATACGCAGTATTTT. Its translation is CASSLSTYTDTQYF. The full variable domain, with the rest looked up from reference TRBV7-2 and TRBJ2-3, is GAGVSQSPSNKVTEKGKDVELRCDPISGHTALYWYRQSLGQGLEFLIYFQGNSAPDKSGLPSDRFSAERTGGSVSTLTIQRTQQEDSAVYLCASSLSTYTDTQYFGPGTRLTVL.

This rearrangement joins TRBV6-1 to TRBJ2-2, with D hard to call. CDR3 length: 14 residues. V lost 6 bases and J lost 1, with 9 bases in between. In germline, CDR1 is MNHNS, CDR2 SASEGT. The CDR3 DNA is TGTGCCAGCAGGGTTTGGGGGAACACCGGGGAGCTGTTTTTT. Translating gives CASRVWGNTGELFF.

For this clone: The sample holds other DNA sequences that translate to the same CDR3. The chain couples TRBV4-2 to TRBJ1-1, with 9 bases matching TRBD1. The germline V gene has CDR1 LGHNA and CDR2 YNFKEQ. The CDR3 spans 15 residues. V lost 3 bases and J lost 4; bases outside the gene matches: 6. The DNA of the CDR3 is TGTGCCAGCAGCCAGACACAGGGGGCGGCCACTGAAGCTTTCTTT. Protein sequence: CASSQTQGAATEAFF.

The chain uses TRBV11-1 and TRBJ2-5; 14 bases align to TRBD2. The germline V gene encodes CDR1 SGHAT and CDR2 FQDESV (reference sequence). After removal of 3 bases from V and 1 base from J, the junction contained 4 bases not matched to a gene. This CDR3 is 17 amino acids long. CDR3 coding DNA: TGTGCCAGCAGCTTCGGGACTAGCGGGGGTATCCAAGAGACCCAGTACTTC. This sequence encodes CASSFGTSGGIQETQYF.

The chain joins TRBV29-1 to TRBJ2-2; D not certain. The CDR3 extends over 15 amino acids. CDR1 SQVTM and CDR2 ANQGSEA come from the germline V gene. V lost 1 base and J 5 bases, leaving 14 bases between the germline ends. The CDR3: CSVEVVGTSTGELFF. As DNA, the CDR3 is TGCAGCGTTGAAGTAGTAGGTACAAGTACCGGGGAGCTGTTTTTT.

The V gene is TRBV5-4, the J gene TRBJ2-1, with 7 bases lining up with TRBD2. The V and J ends lost 3 bases and 1 base, in that order; junction bases with no gene match: 4. From germline, CDR1 is SGHNT and CDR2 YYREEE (reference sequence). The CDR3 is 15 amino acids. The CDR3 is CASSWKRESYNEQFF. The CDR3, as DNA: TGTGCCAGCAGCTGGAAGCGGGAATCCTACAATGAGCAGTTCTTC.

The chain combines TRBV4-2 with TRBJ1-1, with D possibly being TRBD1 (6 bases). The CDR3 runs to 17 residues. Germline CDR1 and CDR2: LGHNA and YNFKEQ. The ends were cut back, 2 bases at V and 1 base at J, with 17 bases in the middle. The CDR3 region has the DNA TGTGCCAGCAGCCAAACGGGCGATCCGGGGGCGAACACTGAAGCTTTCTTT. Protein: CASSQTGDPGANTEAFF.

This chain joins TRBV27 and TRBJ2-2, with a possible D match to TRBD2 (6 bases). With 5 bases removed from V and 3 bases from J, the gap between germline ends came to 13 bases. This CDR3 is 15 amino acids long. From germline, CDR1 is MNHEY and CDR2 SMNVEV (reference sequence). CDR3 residues: CASSPRRVDTGELFF. Written as DNA, the CDR3 is TGTGCCAGCAGTCCGAGGAGGGTAGACACCGGGGAGCTGTTTTTT.

The chain recombines TRBV5-1 with TRBJ2-5; TRBD1 or TRBD2 may be the D gene (5 bases each). The CDR3 covers 16 residues. With 2 bases removed from V and 5 bases from J, the gap between germline ends came to 19 bases. Germline lookup yields CDR1 SGHRS and CDR2 YFSETQ. CDR3 sequence reads: CASSLMGGQGAETQYF. CDR3 sequence (DNA): TGCGCCAGCAGCTTAATGGGCGGTCAGGGAGCCGAGACCCAGTACTTC.

This clone is medium-sized within its sample. The chain recombines TRBV19 with TRBJ2-1, with D possibly called TRBD1 or TRBD2 (5 bases each). The germline CDR1 and CDR2 sequences are LNHDA and SQIVND (reference sequence). Trimming pared 4 bases from V and 8 bases from J, leaving 18 bases between. This CDR3 spans 15 amino acids. CDR3 loop: CASSTPGPSGDEQFF. CDR3 nucleotide sequence: TGTGCCAGTAGTACGCCGGGACCCTCTGGGGATGAGCAGTTCTTC.

This chain uses TRBV27 with TRBJ1-1; TRBD1 matches at 9 bases. The length of the CDR3 is 13 residues. The ends lost 6 bases at V and 5 bases at J; junction bases unmatched: 4. Germline V CDR1 and CDR2: MNHEY, SMNVEV (reference sequence). CDR3 nucleotide sequence: TGTGCCAGCAGCCGACAGGGGGGGACTGAAGCTTTCTTT. Translated, it gives CASSRQGGTEAFF.

This chain connects TRBV2 to TRBJ1-1; D gene uncertain. The CDR3 covers 11 residues. Germline loops: CDR1 SNHLY, CDR2 FYNNEI. Trimming took 3 bases from V and 9 from J, leaving 8 bases between them. CDR3 protein: CASSDGWKAFF. The CDR3 DNA is TGTGCCAGCAGTGACGGGTGGAAAGCTTTCTTT.

This chain uses TRBV9 with TRBJ1-1, with no clear D. Trimming took 4 bases from V and 2 from J, leaving 18 bases between them. The CDR3 contains 16 residues. Germline lookup yields CDR1 SGDLS and CDR2 YYNGEE. CDR3 sequence (DNA): TGTGCCAGCAGCTCCGACCTTCGTGATATCAACACTGAAGCTTTCTTT. This encodes CASSSDLRDINTEAFF.

This clone was picked up one time. The chain couples TRBV7-9 to TRBJ1-2; 9 bases map to TRBD1. The trim removed 5 bases at V and 7 bases at J, leaving 2 bases unmatched. The CDR3 has 12 amino acids. Germline-derived CDR1 and CDR2 are SEHNR and FQNEAQ (reference sequence). The CDR3 region has the DNA TGTGCCAGCAGCGGGACAGGGATTGGCTACACCTTC. Translation gives CASSGTGIGYTF.